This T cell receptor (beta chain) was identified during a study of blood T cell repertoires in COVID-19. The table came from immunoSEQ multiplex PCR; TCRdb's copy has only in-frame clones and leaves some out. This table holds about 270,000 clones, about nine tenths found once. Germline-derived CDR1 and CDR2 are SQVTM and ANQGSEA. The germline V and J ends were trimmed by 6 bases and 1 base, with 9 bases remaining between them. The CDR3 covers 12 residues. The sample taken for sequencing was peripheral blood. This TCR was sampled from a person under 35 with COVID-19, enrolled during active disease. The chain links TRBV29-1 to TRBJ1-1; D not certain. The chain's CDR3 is CSVSAGNTEAFF. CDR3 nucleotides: TGCAGCGTGTCAGCGGGGAACACTGAAGCTTTCTTT. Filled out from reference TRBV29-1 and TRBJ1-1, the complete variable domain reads SAVISQKPSRDICQRGTSLTIQCQVDSQVTMMFWYRQQPGQSLTLIATANQGSEATYESGFVIDKFPISRPNLTFSTLTVSNMSPEDSSIYLCSVSAGNTEAFFGQGTRLTVV.